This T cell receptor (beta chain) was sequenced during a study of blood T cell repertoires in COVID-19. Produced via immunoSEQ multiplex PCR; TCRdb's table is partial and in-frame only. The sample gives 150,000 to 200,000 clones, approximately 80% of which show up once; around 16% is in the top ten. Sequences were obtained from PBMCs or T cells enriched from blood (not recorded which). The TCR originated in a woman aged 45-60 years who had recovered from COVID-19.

CDR3 DNA sequence: TGTGCCAGCAGCTTAGTAGGAAACACCATATATTTT. Protein sequence: CASSLVGNTIYF. This chain links TRBV13 with TRBJ1-3; the D is unclear. Germline CDR1 and CDR2: PRHDT and FYEKMQ (reference sequence). Between the trimmed V and J ends, which lost 1 base and 4 bases, there was a span of 2 bases. The CDR3 runs 12 residues.